This T cell receptor (beta chain) was sequenced during a study of blood T cell repertoires in COVID-19. This CDR3 is 16 amino acids long. V was pared by 0 bases and J by 1 base, with 12 bases between. CDR1 LNHNV and CDR2 YYDKDF come from the germline V gene (reference sequence). Assay: immunoSEQ multiplex PCR; the TCRdb copy retains only in-frame clones and omits some. The sample lists fewer than 450,000 clones; under 95% were seen once. The sample comprised peripheral blood. This TCR was sampled from a woman aged 18-29 years who had recovered from COVID-19. The chain couples TRBV15 to TRBJ1-1, with no clear D. The CDR3 DNA follows: TGTGCCACCAGCAGAGATTCGCGACACCCGAACACTGAAGCTTTCTTT. This gives the protein CATSRDSRHPNTEAFF.